The T cell receptor beta chain under discussion was sequenced for a study of graft-versus-host responses after intestinal transplantation. Germline assignment: CDR1 MNHEY and CDR2 SVGAGI. Trimming cost V 8 bases and J 0 bases, with 14 bases left between them. This CDR3 has 14 amino acids. Study-level points and caveats: GvH clones appeared in recipient marrow, some first in ileum or blood.

Here immunoSEQ multiplex PCR was the method, and the copy in TCRdb shows in-frame clones only, minus some. This table has about 70,000 clones, around 96% appearing once. About this clone: The antigen is undetermined.

The gene calls are TRBV6-5 and TRBJ2-7, with D perhaps matching TRBD1 (6 bases). This TCR was recovered from a human donor who received an intestinal transplant. The sequenced sample was unstimulated CD8+ T cells sorted from spleen or lymph node cells, obtained before intestinal transplant. CDR3: CASGGQSSSYEQYF. CDR3 in DNA: TGTGCCAGCGGAGGACAGTCGAGCTCCTACGAGCAGTACTTC.